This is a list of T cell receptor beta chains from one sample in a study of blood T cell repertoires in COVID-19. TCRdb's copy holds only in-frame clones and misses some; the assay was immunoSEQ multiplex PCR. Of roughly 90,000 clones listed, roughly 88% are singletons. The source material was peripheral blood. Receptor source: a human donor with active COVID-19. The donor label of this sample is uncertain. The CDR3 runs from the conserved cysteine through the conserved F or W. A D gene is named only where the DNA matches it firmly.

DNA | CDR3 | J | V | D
TGTGCCAGCAGCCGCCGGAGGAACTATGGCTACACCTTC | CASSRRRNYGYTF | TRBJ1-2 | TRBV6-5 | NA
TGTGCCAGCAGTTCCCGACTAGGCACAGATACGCAGTATTTT | CASSSRLGTDTQYF | TRBJ2-3 | TRBV6-5 | NA
TGCGCCAGCAGCCACGGGAGAGGGGAGCTGTTTTTT | CASSHGRGELFF | TRBJ2-2 | TRBV4-1 | NA
TGTGCCAGCTCACCACCGGCAGGCCAAGAGACCCAGTACTTC | CASSPPAGQETQYF | TRBJ2-5 | TRBV18 | NA
TGTGCCAGCAGCTACAGGTCTGCCAACAATGAGCAGTTCTTC | CASSYRSANNEQFF | TRBJ2-1 | TRBV7-2 | NA
TGTGCCAGCAACCTCCGGCGGGGGAGAGCCGGGGAGCTGTTTTTT | CASNLRRGRAGELFF | TRBJ2-2 | TRBV7-6 | TRBD2
TGCGCCAGCAGCCGCCTACAGACTAGCTCCTACAATGAGCAGTTCTTC | CASSRLQTSSYNEQFF | TRBJ2-1 | TRBV4-1 | NA
TGCGCCAGCAGCTTGGTACAGGGATCTGAAGCTTTCTTT | CASSLVQGSEAFF | TRBJ1-1 | TRBV5-1 | NA
TGTGCCAGCAGCCCCCGCGGGGGGGCCCGGGAGACCCAGTACTTC | CASSPRGGARETQYF | TRBJ2-5 | TRBV5-4 | TRBD2
TGTGCCTGGAGTGCCGGGGGGGCGTTGAATGGCTACACCTTC | CAWSAGGALNGYTF | TRBJ1-2 | TRBV30 | NA